The 15 T cell receptor beta chains given below trace back to one sample, sequenced in a study of post-analysis software for immune sequencing data (dated by TCRdb to the mid-2010s). Paper-wide results and their limitations: Roughly 5 TRBV segments, including TRBV5-6, TRBV5-1 and TRBV20-1, were significantly more frequent in patients than controls.

Antigens for these TCRs are unknown. Receptors were amplified or captured by PCR. Reads for this sample came from an Illumina HiSeq 2500. Unique molecular identifiers were incorporated into TCR beta cDNA libraries to reduce PCR and sequencing biases. In-frame beta chains were kept once TCRdb had trimmed the public reads at Q25 with fastp and called clones with MiXCR. Each CDR3 protein appears once, grouped with its most common genes and DNA. This sample lists a few hundred thousand distinct CDR3 sequences; less than 40% were detected once. Approximately 6% of the sample is held by the ten biggest clonotypes. The specimen sequenced was blood. These receptors were obtained from a girl aged 2-17 years with multiple sclerosis.

The chain couples TRBV6-5 to TRBJ1-5, with a possible D match to TRBD1 (5 bases). Germline V gives CDR1 MNHEY, CDR2 SVGAGI. Trimming took off 5 bases at V and 3 bases at J, with 11 bases between the two ends. The CDR3 totals 14 residues. CDR3 region: CASSRDGTNQPQHF. In DNA form, the CDR3 reads TGTGCCAGCAGTCGGGACGGAACCAATCAGCCCCAGCATTTT.

This clonotype appeared a few times. This chain connects TRBV2 to TRBJ1-5; 8 nucleotides line up with TRBD1. Germline V gene lookup returns CDR1 SNHLY and CDR2 FYNNEI. The J segment lost 2 bases and the V segment lost 7 bases, leaving 7 bases of the junction unmatched. The CDR3 consists of 15 residues. CDR3 coding DNA: TGTGCCAGCAACGGACAGGGCGTAGGCAATCAGCCCCAGCATTTT. Protein sequence: CASNGQGVGNQPQHF.

The chain joins TRBV2 to TRBJ1-1; D is unresolved. CDR1 and CDR2 from the germline V gene are SNHLY and FYNNEI. The CDR3 covers 12 residues. The V and J ends lost 8 bases and 6 bases respectively, with 13 bases between them. The CDR3 sequence: CASRREEPEAFF. CDR3 DNA sequence: TGTGCCAGCCGGCGGGAAGAACCTGAAGCTTTCTTT.

V is TRBV5-6 and J is TRBJ2-5; 9 nucleotides align to TRBD1. Germline loops: CDR1 SGHDT, CDR2 YYEEEE. The CDR3 length is 14 residues. After removal of 4 bases from V and 4 bases from J, the junction contained 5 bases not matched to a gene. CDR3 bases: TGTGCCAGCAGCAACAGGACAGGGGTAGAGACCCAGTACTTC. Translated, it gives CASSNRTGVETQYF.

The chain carries TRBV5-1 and TRBJ2-3; unclear D gene. V was shortened by 5 bases and J by 0 bases, with 13 bases between the two germline ends. Germline CDR1 SGHRS, CDR2 YFSETQ. The CDR3 runs 15 residues. The CDR3 spells CASSFRQGSTDTQYF. In DNA, the CDR3 is TGCGCCAGCAGTTTTCGTCAAGGGAGCACAGATACGCAGTATTTT.

CDR3 sequence (DNA): TGCGCCAGCAGCTTGAGGGCCGAACCCTACGAGCAGTACTTC. Residues: CASSLRAEPYEQYF. The chain uses TRBV5-1 and TRBJ2-7; D uncertain. Per germline, CDR1 SGHRS and CDR2 YFSETQ. The CDR3 extends over 14 amino acids. The V gene lost 1 base and the J gene lost 2 bases, with 10 bases spanning the gap.

This clonotype was seen many times. The junction differs from germline at one of its ends, possibly a read error. V usage is TRBV11-2 and J usage is TRBJ2-7; TRBD1 is a possible D gene (6 bases). This CDR3 has 14 residues. CDR1 is SGHAT and CDR2 is FQNNGV in the germline V gene. As DNA, the CDR3 is TGCGCCAGCAGCTTTACAGGGTCCTCCTACGAGCAGTACTTC. Encoded protein: CASSFTGSSYEQYF.

The V call is TRBV5-1, the J call TRBJ1-2; D remains ambiguous. The germline gives CDR1 SGHRS, CDR2 YFSETQ. CDR3 length equals 13 residues. Trimming removed 3 bases from V and 1 base from J, with 7 bases in between. The CDR3 sequence: CASSSGDNYGYTF. The CDR3 nucleotides read TGCGCCAGCAGCTCCGGGGATAACTATGGCTACACCTTC.

This chain joins TRBV12-3 or TRBV12-4 and TRBJ2-1; 11 bases match TRBD2. CDR3 length: 15 residues. Losses at the gene ends were 7 bases for V and 9 bases for J; bases not matched to a gene: 11. Here the CDR3 reads CASNLLAGGRSEQFF. CDR3 sequence (DNA): TGTGCCAGCAATCTTCTAGCGGGGGGAAGAAGTGAGCAGTTCTTC.

The chain links TRBV7-2 to TRBJ2-3; D is unresolved. The CDR3 has 14 amino acids. V shed 6 bases and J shed 0 bases, with 10 bases lying between them. Germline V gene lookup returns CDR1 SGHTA and CDR2 FQGNSA. This CDR3 reads CASRSQGSTDTQYF. DNA of the CDR3: TGTGCCAGCAGGAGTCAAGGGAGCACAGATACGCAGTATTTT.

The chain recombines TRBV6-5 with TRBJ1-2; no clear D. Trimming removed 4 bases at V and 9 bases at J, with 15 bases between. CDR3 length: 13 amino acids. Germline V CDR1 and CDR2: MNHEY, SVGAGI. The CDR3 DNA follows: TGTGCCAGCAGTTTCTCTTTTGACAAAAGCTACACCTTC. It specifies CASSFSFDKSYTF.

This clonotype was counted between two and nine times. The J gene is TRBJ2-1, the V gene TRBV28, with D unclear. Looked up from germline, CDR1 is MDHEN and CDR2 is SYDVKM. The CDR3 length is 11 residues. Between the trimmed V and J ends, which lost 6 bases and 4 bases, there was a span of 4 bases. The CDR3 nucleotides are TGTGCCAGCAGGATATACAATGAGCAGTTCTTC. Residues: CASRIYNEQFF.

V gene TRBV6-5 combines with J gene TRBJ1-4; 7 nucleotides match TRBD1. The length of the CDR3 is 15 residues. V trimming: 6 bases; J trimming: 3 bases; junction bases outside the gene matches: 7. From germline, CDR1 is MNHEY and CDR2 SVGAGI. The CDR3 DNA follows: TGTGCCAGCAGCCGCAAGGACAGGCCTAATGAAAAACTGTTTTTT. Translated, it gives CASSRKDRPNEKLFF.

The CDR3 here is CSAYHPSSYEQYF. CDR3 nucleotides: TGCAGTGCTTATCACCCATCCTCCTACGAGCAGTACTTC. The chain links TRBV20-1 to TRBJ2-7; D is unclear. The CDR3 extends over 13 amino acids. V was shortened by 5 bases and J by 0 bases, with 11 bases between the two germline ends. Germline V gives CDR1 DFQATT, CDR2 SNEGSKA (reference sequence).

In this sample, this clonotype turned up a few times. The chain has TRBV13 and TRBJ2-5, with TRBD1 matching 7 bases. Trimming cost V 5 bases and J 4 bases; bases outside gene matches: 7. The CDR3 totals 14 residues. Germline values: CDR1 PRHDT, CDR2 FYEKMQ (reference sequence). The CDR3 DNA sequence: TGTGCCAGCAGCCGAGGACAGGTCGGAGAGACCCAGTACTTC. Protein product: CASSRGQVGETQYF.